This entry concerns a single T cell receptor (beta chain). The specificity of this receptor is unknown. Within one base of it there is no much larger clone, and no base qualities were kept. The data are from a study. Sequencing instrument: Illumina MiSeq. TCRdb took the public reads, trimmed them with fastp at Q25, ran MiXCR for clone calling and kept in-frame beta chains. Entries are consolidated by CDR3 protein sequence, retaining the most common genes and DNA. For this sample there are several thousand distinct CDR3 sequences; about 9% appear just once. Clones ranked in the top ten supply about 6.5% of the sample. The germline V gene yields SGHVS for CDR1 and FQNEAQ for CDR2. The CDR3 runs 14 amino acids, cysteine and phenylalanine included. Kept here is only the CDR3 DNA, which spans 42 bases and is read in frame from base 1. Trimming accounts for 5 bases at V and 9 bases at J, while the number of junction bases matched to no gene is 10.

The rearrangement joined TRBV7-8 to TRBJ2-1; a stretch of 7 junction bases matches TRBD2. The receptor was derived from a human donor with rheumatoid arthritis. The specimen sequenced was CD4+ T cells from synovial fluid. The base sequence is TGTGCCAGCAGCAGGGAGGGCCCGTTGGGTGAGCAGTTCTTC. Translated, it gives CASSREGPLGEQFF.